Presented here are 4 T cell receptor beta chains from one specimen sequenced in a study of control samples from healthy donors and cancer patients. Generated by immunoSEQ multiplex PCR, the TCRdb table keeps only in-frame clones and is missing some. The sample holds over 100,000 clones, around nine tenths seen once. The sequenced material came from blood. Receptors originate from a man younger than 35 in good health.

CDR3 sequence: CASSLAGGTYEQYF. Here the CDR3 DNA reads TGTGCCAGCAGCTTAGCAGGTGGGACCTACGAGCAGTACTTC. The chain has TRBV7-3 and TRBJ2-7; D unresolved. The CDR3 is 14 residues long. CDR1 and CDR2 (germline): SGHTA, FQGTGA. Trimming stripped 2 bases from V and 2 bases from J, with 10 bases between.

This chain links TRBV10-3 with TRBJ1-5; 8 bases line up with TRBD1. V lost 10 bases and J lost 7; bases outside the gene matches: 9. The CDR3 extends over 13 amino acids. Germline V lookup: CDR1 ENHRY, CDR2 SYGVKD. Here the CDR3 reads CASLDRVGQPQHF. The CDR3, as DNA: TGTGCCAGCCTGGACAGGGTTGGGCAGCCCCAGCATTTT.

The CDR3 protein is CASSLNHEQYF. Here the CDR3 DNA reads TGTGCCAGCAGTTTGAACCACGAGCAGTACTTC. This chain links TRBV27 with TRBJ2-7, with D unclear. This CDR3 has 11 amino acids. The germline V and J ends were trimmed by 3 bases and 5 bases, with 5 bases remaining between them. Germline CDR1 is MNHEY and CDR2 is SMNVEV (reference sequence).

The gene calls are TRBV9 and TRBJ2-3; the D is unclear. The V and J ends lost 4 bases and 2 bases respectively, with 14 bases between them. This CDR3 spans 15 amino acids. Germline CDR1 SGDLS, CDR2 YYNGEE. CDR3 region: CASSPAYAYTDTQYF. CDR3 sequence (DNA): TGTGCCAGCAGCCCCGCCTACGCGTACACAGATACGCAGTATTTT. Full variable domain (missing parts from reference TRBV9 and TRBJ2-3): DSGVTQTPKHLITATGQRVTLRCSPRSGDLSVYWYQQSLDQGLQFLIQYYNGEERAKGNILERFSAQQFPDLHSELNLSSLELGDSALYFCASSPAYAYTDTQYFGPGTRLTVL.